This TCR beta chain comes out of a study of blood T cell repertoires in COVID-19 (dated by TCRdb to the early 2020s). Turning to the overall study: Samples from collaborators originated in the United States, Italy and Spain and spanned both the acute and convalescent phases of COVID-19. Nearly every sample came with metadata listing a de-identified subject ID, COVID-19 status, age in years and sex. A freely available public database, intended as a resource for researchers studying the immune response to SARS-CoV-2, is where the repertoires were released. Samples were obtained from the ongoing ImmuneRACE study (first 160 participants) and from approximately 1,200 subjects provided by 6 global collaborators. Subjects who had been exposed to COVID-19, were actively infected with it, or had recovered from it provided the deeply sampled blood TCRbeta repertoires that made up the dataset. Where available, HLA class I and class II types were taken from metadata supplied by the sample provider and were not determined by assay-based typing. The material from the prospective study consisted of cDNA or gDNA derived from T cells, B-cell-depleted T cells, or PBMCs. General study outcomes and caveats: The quantity of clinical and demographic metadata differed by source and by participant and was supplied without curation.

The germline V gene supplies CDR1 SGHNT and CDR2 YENEEA. Trimming costs V 3 bases and J 11 bases, and their ends lie 9 bases apart. The CDR3, from cysteine to phenylalanine, totals 11 residues. Of all the DNA, just the CDR3 is kept, 33 bases in frame from base 1. Whole blood was collected in K2EDTA tubes by collaborating institutions according to the institutions' own protocols. For TCRbeta analysis, collaborator samples were shipped as frozen whole blood, as isolated PBMCs, or as DNA extracted from either sample type. TCRbeta CDR3 regions were amplified from genomic DNA by means of the immunoSEQ Assay, a bias-controlled multiplex PCR. Under the source paper's analysis protocol: The number of nucleated cells in each sample was estimated by amplification of reference gene primers within the assay. To quantify the absolute abundance of each unique TCRbeta CDR3 rearrangement, sequence reads were collapsed and filtered. Productive Simpson clonality was computed per sample as the square root of Simpson's diversity index over productive rearrangements. TCRdb retrieved this table from immuneACCESS and kept in-frame rearrangements only. Not all clones are present; in checked studies, unresolved V genes account for under half, and no reason is known for the remainder. The DNA gave D and trimming, while V, J and clone size come from that table. A total of 200,000 or so clones appear in this sample, 84% of them only once. Of the sample, approximately 15% is held by the ten largest clones.

Comments on this clone: Its antigen remains undetermined. Base-call qualities are not available, and no considerably larger clone is one nucleotide away.

This TCR was sampled from a man aged 25-40 years with active or convalescent COVID-19. The sample was peripheral blood. This receptor chain uses TRBV11-3 and TRBJ2-3; the D region possibly corresponds to TRBD2 (6 bases align). The CDR3 has the sequence CASSLDYEQYF. The nucleotide sequence is given as TGTGCCAGCAGCTTGGACTACGAGCAGTATTTT.